One T cell receptor beta chain is described in this entry. This record belongs to a study of blood T cell repertoires in COVID-19. Turning to the study itself: Researchers got acute and convalescent COVID-19 samples from the United States, Italy and Spain.

Produced via immunoSEQ multiplex PCR; TCRdb's table is partial and in-frame only. The repertoire holds approximately 220,000 clones, with roughly 80% as singletons. Germline V gives CDR1 MNHNY, CDR2 SVGAGI (reference sequence). This CDR3 has 16 amino acids. The V gene lost 5 bases and the J gene lost 4 bases, with 20 bases spanning the gap. The V call is TRBV6-6, the J call TRBJ2-5, with a weak D call TRBD2 (5 bases). The receptor was isolated from a woman under 40 who had recovered from COVID-19. The sequenced material came from peripheral blood. This CDR3 is CASSQVGLARGETQYF. The CDR3 bases are TGTGCCAGCAGTCAAGTTGGACTGGCACGAGGAGAGACCCAGTACTTC.